This TCR beta chain is from a study of siplizumab effects on memory and regulatory T cells. It was 80,000 to 100,000 TCR templates that were assayed per sample. The protocol was immunoSEQ multiplex PCR, while the TCRdb copy is restricted to in-frame clones and leaves out a portion. The sample consists of 55,000 to 80,000 clones, 65% to 80% of them appearing once. Study outcomes and limitations: Unstimulated subsets were the mapping target of only a minor fraction of alloreactive clones. The alloresponse seemed to draw substantially on naive T cells, which appeared more diverse than memory cells.

Germline assignment: CDR1 SQVTM and CDR2 ANQGSEA. The V end lost 4 bases, the J end lost 2 bases, and 14 bases lay between the germline ends. This CDR3 contains 14 residues. A remark on this clone: What it recognizes is unknown.

The chain employs TRBV29-1 and TRBJ2-5; TRBD1 is a possible D gene (5 bases). Sequencing used memory CD4+ T cells sorted from blood. The clonotype was recovered from a human donor in good health. Here the CDR3 DNA reads TGCAGCGTTGTGAAGGGGTCGAAACAAGAGACCCAGTACTTC. Translating gives CSVVKGSKQETQYF.